This T cell receptor (beta chain) was captured in a study of blood T cell repertoires in COVID-19. For the study at large: T cells, B-cell-depleted T cells, or PBMCs provided the cDNA or gDNA that served as material.

CDR1 is SGHRS and CDR2 is YFSETQ in the germline V gene. V was shortened by 4 bases and J by 7 bases, with 14 bases between the two germline ends. The CDR3 consists of 13 residues. Sequencing was performed with immunoSEQ multiplex PCR; in TCRdb, only in-frame clones are kept and a portion is missing. Of some 74,000 clones in the sample, 65% to 90% were seen once. Sequencing was done on a sample of peripheral blood. This TCR came from a man older than 75 with acute or convalescent COVID-19. The chain links TRBV5-1 to TRBJ1-1, with D unclear. The CDR3 protein is CASSLTANGEAFF. The DNA of the CDR3 is TGCGCCAGCAGCCTCACCGCGAACGGTGAAGCTTTCTTT.